Listed below are T cell receptor beta chains from one sample, sequenced in a study of cytomegalovirus exposure and HLA in healthy donors. Libraries were prepared by immunoSEQ multiplex PCR; TCRdb keeps only in-frame clonotypes and omits some of them. The sample lists 200,000 or so clones; 80% to 90% were seen once. Material for sequencing was PBMCs. Source of these receptors: a man between 25 and 39 years old in good health and CMV-seronegative. Both conserved end residues are trimmed from each CDR3. The order of the fields is J gene, D gene, V gene, CDR3 length, CDR3 protein. D genes are given only for firm matches.

j_call: TRBJ2-1; d_call: NA; v_call: TRBV5-1; cdr3_length: 15; cdr3_aa: ASSLDSFDPYFGEQF
j_call: TRBJ2-3; d_call: NA; v_call: TRBV7-9; cdr3_length: 11; cdr3_aa: SSSLDGRDTQY
j_call: TRBJ2-6; d_call: NA; v_call: TRBV6-6; cdr3_length: 13; cdr3_aa: ASRKDGSGASVLT
j_call: TRBJ2-1; d_call: TRBD1; v_call: TRBV14; cdr3_length: 14; cdr3_aa: ASSQLTGTGYNEQF
j_call: TRBJ2-5; d_call: TRBD1; v_call: TRBV7-2; cdr3_length: 15; cdr3_aa: ASSRYALQGFQETQY
j_call: TRBJ2-7; d_call: NA; v_call: TRBV5-5; cdr3_length: 13; cdr3_aa: ASSLGGVSSYEQY
j_call: TRBJ2-5; d_call: TRBD2; v_call: TRBV2; cdr3_length: 18; cdr3_aa: ASRALWTSGGPTQRKTQY
j_call: TRBJ1-3; d_call: NA; v_call: TRBV5-1; cdr3_length: 15; cdr3_aa: ASSLPTSGNSGNTIY
j_call: TRBJ2-7; d_call: NA; v_call: TRBV27; cdr3_length: 14; cdr3_aa: ASSPTLSTGSYEQY
j_call: TRBJ2-2; d_call: TRBD2; v_call: TRBV27; cdr3_length: 14; cdr3_aa: ASSLRASGGLGELF
j_call: TRBJ2-3; d_call: NA; v_call: TRBV11-3; cdr3_length: 13; cdr3_aa: ASSFSGVQADTQY
j_call: TRBJ1-3; d_call: TRBD1; v_call: TRBV28; cdr3_length: 14; cdr3_aa: ASSLTLGTDGNTIY
j_call: TRBJ1-1; d_call: NA; v_call: TRBV7-9; cdr3_length: 11; cdr3_aa: ASSLVALELAF
j_call: TRBJ2-5; d_call: TRBD2; v_call: TRBV5-1; cdr3_length: 14; cdr3_aa: ASSFASGVNQETQY
j_call: TRBJ2-2; d_call: NA; v_call: TRBV9; cdr3_length: 10; cdr3_aa: ASRGSAGELF
j_call: TRBJ2-5; d_call: NA; v_call: TRBV7-8; cdr3_length: 9; cdr3_aa: ASRVGETQY
j_call: TRBJ2-5; d_call: TRBD1; v_call: TRBV28; cdr3_length: 12; cdr3_aa: ASSRDRVLETQY
j_call: TRBJ1-1; d_call: TRBD1; v_call: TRBV11-2; cdr3_length: 12; cdr3_aa: ASSYRDRGPRAF
j_call: TRBJ2-6; d_call: NA; v_call: TRBV6-6; cdr3_length: 13; cdr3_aa: ASRETGTGASVLT
j_call: TRBJ1-1; d_call: TRBD1; v_call: TRBV19; cdr3_length: 12; cdr3_aa: ASSTTGINTEAF
j_call: TRBJ1-1; d_call: TRBD1; v_call: TRBV28; cdr3_length: 14; cdr3_aa: ASRTVQGAGNTEAF
j_call: TRBJ2-1; d_call: TRBD2; v_call: TRBV10-1; cdr3_length: 12; cdr3_aa: AGHRGGRYNEQF